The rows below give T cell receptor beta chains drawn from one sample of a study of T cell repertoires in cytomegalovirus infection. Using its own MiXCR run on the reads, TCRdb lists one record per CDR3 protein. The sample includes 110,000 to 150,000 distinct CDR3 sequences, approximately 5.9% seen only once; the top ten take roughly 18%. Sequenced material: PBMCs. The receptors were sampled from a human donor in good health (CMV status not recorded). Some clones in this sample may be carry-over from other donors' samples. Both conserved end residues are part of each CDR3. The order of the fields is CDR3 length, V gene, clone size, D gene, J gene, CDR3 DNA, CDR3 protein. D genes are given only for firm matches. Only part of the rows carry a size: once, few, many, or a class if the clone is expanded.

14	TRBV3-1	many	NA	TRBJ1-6	TGTGCCAGCAGCCGGAGGCAGGCTAATTCACCCCTCCACTTT	CASSRRQANSPLHF
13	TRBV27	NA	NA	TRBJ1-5	TGTGCCAGCAAGCCGGGGGTGGATCAGCCCCAGCATTTT	CASKPGVDQPQHF
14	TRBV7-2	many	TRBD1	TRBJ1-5	TGTGCCAGCAGCTTAGGGACAGGGAGTCAGCCCCAGCATTTT	CASSLGTGSQPQHF
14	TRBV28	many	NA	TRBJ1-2	TGTGCCAGCAGTCTAGAACTCAACCTCTCTGGCTACACCTTC	CASSLELNLSGYTF
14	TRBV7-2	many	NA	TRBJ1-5	TGTGCCAGCAGCCTCAAGACTTCCAATCAGCCCCAGCATTTT	CASSLKTSNQPQHF
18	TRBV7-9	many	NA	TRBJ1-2	TGTGCCAGCAGCTTATTAAGTGGAAGTCGAGAGCGGAGCTATGGCTACACCTTC	CASSLLSGSRERSYGYTF
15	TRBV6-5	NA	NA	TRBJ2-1	TGTGCCAGCAGTCTAATTAAGACGTCCTACAATGAGCAGTTCTTC	CASSLIKTSYNEQFF
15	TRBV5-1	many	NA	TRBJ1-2	TGCGCCAGCAGGGAAGGGATTGCGCTGACAGGCGGCTACACCTTC	CASREGIALTGGYTF
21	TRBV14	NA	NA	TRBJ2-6	TGTGCCAGCAGCCAAGCGGGCAGGACACGGCATTATAGCTCTGGGGCCAACGTCCTGACTTTC	CASSQAGRTRHYSSGANVLTF
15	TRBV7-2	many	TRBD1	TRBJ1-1	TGTGCCAGCAGCTTAACAGGGGGCGCGATCGCTGAAGCTTTCTTT	CASSLTGGAIAEAFF
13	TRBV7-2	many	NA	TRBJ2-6	TGTGCCAGCAGCCCACCTGGGGCCAACGTCCTGACTTTC	CASSPPGANVLTF
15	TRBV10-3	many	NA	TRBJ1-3	TGTGCCATCAGGCAGGACAGCGTGGCTCGGAACACCATATATTTT	CAIRQDSVARNTIYF
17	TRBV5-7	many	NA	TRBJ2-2	TGTGCCATCCAAGGCCCAGGAAAAAAGGACCTCCCCGGGGAGCTGTTTTTT	CAIQGPGKKDLPGELFF
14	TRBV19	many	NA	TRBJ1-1	TGTGCCACCCTAGGAGGGACGGCGAACACTGAAGCTTTCTTT	CATLGGTANTEAFF
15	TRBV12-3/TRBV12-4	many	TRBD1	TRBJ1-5	TGTGCCAGCAGCCCCACAGGGGGAAGCAATCAGCCCCAGCATTTT	CASSPTGGSNQPQHF
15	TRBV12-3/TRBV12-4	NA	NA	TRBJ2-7	TGTGCCAGCAGTTTGAATATCCCTGGGTCCTACGAGCAGTACTTC	CASSLNIPGSYEQYF
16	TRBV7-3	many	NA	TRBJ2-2	TGTGCCAGCAGCTTAGAGTCGCCAGCGAACACCGGGGAGCTGTTTTTT	CASSLESPANTGELFF
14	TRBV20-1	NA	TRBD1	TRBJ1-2	TGCAGTGCTAGAGATAACAGGGGTAACTATGGCTACACCTTC	CSARDNRGNYGYTF
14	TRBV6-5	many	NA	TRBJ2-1	TGTGCCAGCAGTAATTCAGACAGTTACAATGAGCAGTTCTTC	CASSNSDSYNEQFF
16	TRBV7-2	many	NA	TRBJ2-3	TGTGCCAGCAGCCCGGGGACGGACTCTAGCACAGATACGCAGTATTTT	CASSPGTDSSTDTQYF
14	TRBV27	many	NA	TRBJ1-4	TGTGCCAGCAGTCCCCGTTTGGGTGGAGAAAAACTGTTTTTT	CASSPRLGGEKLFF
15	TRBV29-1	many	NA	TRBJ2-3	TGCAGCGTTGAAGATCTGGCAGGTAGCACAGATACGCAGTATTTT	CSVEDLAGSTDTQYF
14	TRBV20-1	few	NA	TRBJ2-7	TGCAGTGCTAGGGAAGAGGGCAGGGATTACGAGCAGTACTTC	CSAREEGRDYEQYF
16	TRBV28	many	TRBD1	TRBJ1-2	TGTGCCAGCAGTCCGGGGACAGGGAAATTAGGCTATGGCTACACCTTC	CASSPGTGKLGYGYTF
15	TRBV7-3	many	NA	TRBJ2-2	TGTGCCAGCAGCACGACGGGGTCTCCGTCCGGGGAGCTGTTTTTT	CASSTTGSPSGELFF
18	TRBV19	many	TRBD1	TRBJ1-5	TGTGCCAGTAGCCGAGAGGCGGACAGGGGGCTCTCATATCAGCCCCAGCATTTT	CASSREADRGLSYQPQHF
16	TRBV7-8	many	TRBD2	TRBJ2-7	TGTGCCAGCAGCTGGCCGGGACTAGCGGGGAACTACGAGCAGTACTTC	CASSWPGLAGNYEQYF
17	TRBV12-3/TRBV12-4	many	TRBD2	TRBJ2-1	TGTGCCAGCAGTTTACCAGCGGGACGGCCATCCTACAATGAGCAGTTCTTC	CASSLPAGRPSYNEQFF
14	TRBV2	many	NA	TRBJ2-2	TGTGCCAGCAGGGAGGGCGTGGTCACCGGGGAGCTGTTTTTT	CASREGVVTGELFF
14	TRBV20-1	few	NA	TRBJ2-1	TGCAGTGCTGCTCGGGACGCCCGGGGCAATGAGCAGTTCTTC	CSAARDARGNEQFF
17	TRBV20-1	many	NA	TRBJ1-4	TGCAGTGCTACGAAGGGGTCACCACTTGCAACTAATGAAAAACTGTTTTTT	CSATKGSPLATNEKLFF
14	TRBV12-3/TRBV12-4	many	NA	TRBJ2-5	TGTGCCAGCAGTGGACGGTCGGTGGCAGAGACCCAGTACTTC	CASSGRSVAETQYF
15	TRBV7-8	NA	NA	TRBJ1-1	TGTGCCAGCGCTCCCAGGGGAGGGGCTACCACTGAAGCTTTCTTT	CASAPRGGATTEAFF
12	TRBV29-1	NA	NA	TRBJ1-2	TGCAGCGTTGTCGGAGGGAGATATGGCTACACCTTC	CSVVGGRYGYTF
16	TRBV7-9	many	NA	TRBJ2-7	TGTGCCAGCAGTAAACTGGATCCGAGGCGGGGGCGCGAGCAGTACTTC	CASSKLDPRRGREQYF
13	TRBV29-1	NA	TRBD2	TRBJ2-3	TGCAGCGTCGGGACTAGTGGCACAGATACGCAGTATTTT	CSVGTSGTDTQYF
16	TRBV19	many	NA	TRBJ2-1	TGTGCCAGTAGTTCGCCAGGACTGGGGGTGTACAATGAGCAGTTCTTC	CASSSPGLGVYNEQFF
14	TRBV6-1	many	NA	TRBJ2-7	TGTGCCAGCAGTTATAGGTTTAGCTCCTACGAGCAGTACTTC	CASSYRFSSYEQYF
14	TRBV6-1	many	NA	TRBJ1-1	TGTGCCAGCAGACTTGGGGAGAGCGGGACTGAAGCTTTCTTT	CASRLGESGTEAFF
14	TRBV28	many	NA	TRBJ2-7	TGTGCCAGCAGGTGGGGGCAGGGCCCCTACGAGCAGTACTTC	CASRWGQGPYEQYF
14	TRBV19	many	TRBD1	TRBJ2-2	TGTGCCAGCGGGACAGACAGATACACCGGGGAGCTGTTTTTT	CASGTDRYTGELFF
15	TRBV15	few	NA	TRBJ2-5	TGTGCCACCAGTCTGCTCGCCAGGGCGGAAGAGACCCAGTACTTC	CATSLLARAEETQYF
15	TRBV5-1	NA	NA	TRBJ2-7	TGCGCCAGCAGCTTGACAACAGGGACCCACTACGAGCAGTACTTC	CASSLTTGTHYEQYF
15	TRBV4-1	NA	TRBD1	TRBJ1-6	TGCGCCAGCAGCACTCGGACAGGTCGAAATTCACCCCTCCACTTT	CASSTRTGRNSPLHF
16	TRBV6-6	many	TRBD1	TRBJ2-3	TGTGCCAGCAGTTACAGAGGGACAGGGTCAGCAGATACGCAGTATTTT	CASSYRGTGSADTQYF
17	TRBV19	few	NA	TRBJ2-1	TGTGCCAGTAGTGTCCGGTCGGGGGTAAACTCCTACAATGAGCAGTTCTTC	CASSVRSGVNSYNEQFF
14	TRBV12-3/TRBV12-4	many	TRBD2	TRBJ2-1	TGTGCCAGCAGTGCACTAGCGGGGGGGAATGAGCAGTTCTTC	CASSALAGGNEQFF
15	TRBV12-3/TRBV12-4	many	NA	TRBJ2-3	TGTGCCAGCAGCGCGCGAGGAGCTAGCACAGATACGCAGTATTTT	CASSARGASTDTQYF
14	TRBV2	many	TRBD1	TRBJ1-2	TGTGCCAGCAGTGCGGTAGACAGGGCGTATGGCTACACCTTC	CASSAVDRAYGYTF
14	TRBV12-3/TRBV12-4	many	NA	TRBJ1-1	TGTGCCAGCACCATTGGGCAGCACAACACTGAAGCTTTCTTT	CASTIGQHNTEAFF
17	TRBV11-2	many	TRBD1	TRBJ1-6	TGTGCCAGCAGCCCCGACAGGGATTGGGCCTATAATTCACCCCTCCACTTT	CASSPDRDWAYNSPLHF
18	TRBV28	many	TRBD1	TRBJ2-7	TGTGCCACCCTCGGGTCGCCGGGACAGGGGTTTAGCTCCTACGAGCAGTACTTC	CATLGSPGQGFSSYEQYF
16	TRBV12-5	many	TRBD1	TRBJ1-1	TGTGCTAGTGGTTTGCTCGGGACAGCTTATAACACTGAAGCTTTCTTT	CASGLLGTAYNTEAFF